One sample yielded the 24 T cell receptor beta chains listed below, sequenced in a study of PD-1 blockade in classical Hodgkin lymphoma. Assay: immunoSEQ multiplex PCR; the TCRdb copy retains only in-frame clones and omits some. The sample shows about 52,000 clones, 86% of them seen only once. Time point described: cycle 4 day 1 (C4D1), after 5 to 7 weeks of nivolumab. Every patient had relapsed following autologous stem cell transplantation, and cohorts differed in brentuximab vedotin exposure. The specimen was peripheral blood mononuclear cells (PBMCs), collected before the fourth cycle of nivolumab. All receptors derive from a human donor with classical Hodgkin lymphoma.

V and J are TRBV28 and TRBJ2-7; D not certain. CDR3 length equals 12 residues. The germline V gene has CDR1 MDHEN and CDR2 SYDVKM. V was cut by 1 base and J by 4 bases, with 5 bases left in between. The CDR3 sequence is CASSLLDYEQYF. CDR3 nucleotide sequence: TGTGCCAGCAGTTTATTGGATTACGAGCAGTACTTC.

The chain employs TRBV7-9 and TRBJ1-5; tentative D call: TRBD1 (5 bases). The CDR3 length is 14 residues. Germline V CDR1 and CDR2: SEHNR, FQNEAQ (reference sequence). V was clipped by 5 bases and J by 2 bases, with 10 bases between them. CDR3 sequence (DNA): TGTGCCAGCAGCCCCGGGGGGGGCAATCAGCCCCAGCATTTT. It encodes CASSPGGGNQPQHF.

In this sample, this clone turned up once. The chain employs TRBV7-9 and TRBJ1-5, with D possibly TRBD1 on 6 matching bases. The CDR3 covers 16 residues. V was shortened by 3 bases and J by 0 bases, with 12 bases between the two germline ends. Germline lookup yields CDR1 SEHNR and CDR2 FQNEAQ (reference sequence). The CDR3 sequence is CASSFSRRGSNQPQHF. CDR3 nucleotides: TGTGCCAGCAGCTTCTCACGCAGGGGTAGCAATCAGCCCCAGCATTTT.

The CDR3 nucleotides read TGTGCCAGCAGCTTAGAGATGGCAGGGTCCTCCTACGAGCAGTACTTC. Translating gives CASSLEMAGSSYEQYF. The chain has TRBV7-6 and TRBJ2-7, with D possibly matching TRBD1 (5 bases). The CDR3 extends over 16 amino acids. The germline V gene encodes CDR1 SGHVS and CDR2 FNYEAQ. Deletions cut 1 base from V and 0 bases from J, with 13 bases between.

The V and J genes are TRBV7-8 and TRBJ1-3; D uncertain. Between the trimmed V and J ends, which lost 2 bases and 1 base, there was a span of 12 bases. This CDR3 is 16 amino acids long. Germline CDR1 reads SGHVS; CDR2 reads FQNEAQ. CDR3 amino acids: CASSLLPGPSGNTIYF. The CDR3 coding sequence is TGTGCCAGCAGCTTACTCCCGGGCCCTTCTGGAAACACCATATATTTT.

The chain recombines TRBV18 with TRBJ1-2, with D unresolved. The CDR3 totals 13 residues. Germline V lookup: CDR1 KGHSH, CDR2 LQKENI. V dropped 3 bases and J dropped 2 bases, with 7 bases sitting between them. The CDR3 coding sequence is TGTGCCAGCTCACCGGAGGCCAACTATGGCTACACCTTC. It specifies CASSPEANYGYTF.

V and J are TRBV5-6 and TRBJ1-2; the D gene is possibly TRBD1 (6 bases). Germline CDR1 reads SGHDT; CDR2 reads YYEEEE. Trimming left V 1 base short and J 2 bases short, with 15 bases between. The CDR3 sequence is 16 residues long. DNA of the CDR3: TGTGCCAGCAGCTTGCCCGGACAGCTCTTAAACTATGGCTACACCTTC. The encoded protein is CASSLPGQLLNYGYTF.

CDR3 protein: CASSVQSGGVRYTGELFF. The CDR3 DNA sequence: TGTGCCAGCAGTGTCCAATCGGGCGGGGTGAGGTACACCGGGGAGCTGTTTTTT. The chain is built from TRBV6-1 and TRBJ2-2, with a possible D match to TRBD2 (6 bases). V gave up 4 bases and J gave up 3 bases, with 21 bases separating them. This CDR3 is built from 18 residues. Germline values: CDR1 MNHNS, CDR2 SASEGT.

The chain links TRBV6-6 to TRBJ2-7; maybe TRBD1 (6 bases). The V gene's germline CDR1 is MNHNY and CDR2 SVGAGI (reference sequence). CDR3 size: 14 residues. Trimming removed 5 bases at V and 2 bases at J, with 13 bases between. CDR3 amino acids: CASSGTGQTYEQYF. The CDR3 DNA reads as TGTGCCAGCAGTGGGACCGGACAGACCTACGAGCAGTACTTC.

This clone has only a few counts. The chain is built from TRBV10-3 and TRBJ2-3; the D call may be TRBD1 or TRBD2 (6 bases each). Per the germline V gene, CDR1 is ENHRY and CDR2 is SYGVKD. V lost 11 bases and J lost 2, with 14 bases in between. CDR3 size: 13 residues. The CDR3: CAVTGGNTDTQYF. The CDR3 DNA is TGTGCCGTAACCGGGGGCAACACAGATACGCAGTATTTT.

The rearrangement joins TRBV7-9 to TRBJ2-5; TRBD2 agrees at 9 bases. Trimming at V came to 5 bases and at J to 2 bases, leaving 15 bases not matched to a gene. Looked up from germline, CDR1 is SEHNR and CDR2 is FQNEAQ (reference sequence). The CDR3 is 18 amino acids. In DNA form, the CDR3 reads TGTGCCAGCAGCATTGGACTAGCGATTCCCGCGACTCAAGAGACCCAGTACTTC. This translates into CASSIGLAIPATQETQYF.

This chain connects TRBV6-6 to TRBJ2-5; D is undetermined. Germline values: CDR1 MNHNY, CDR2 SVGAGI (reference sequence). Trimming stripped 8 bases from V and 5 bases from J, with 9 bases between. This CDR3 is built from 11 residues. The CDR3 spells CASGRLETQYF. DNA for the CDR3: TGTGCCAGCGGACGCTTGGAGACCCAGTACTTC.

The CDR3 loop reads CASSPLLAGLDTQYF. CDR3 DNA sequence: TGTGCCAGCAGTCCATTACTAGCGGGGTTGGATACGCAGTATTTT. The J gene is TRBJ2-3, the V gene TRBV28; 10 positions match TRBD2. With 5 bases clipped from V and 6 bases from J, the junction kept 8 bases outside the gene matches. Germline V gives CDR1 MDHEN, CDR2 SYDVKM. The CDR3 spans 15 residues.

The V and J genes are TRBV5-1 and TRBJ2-3; the match to TRBD1 covers 7 bases. Germline V gene sequence: CDR1 SGHRS, CDR2 YFSETQ. The CDR3 contains 12 residues. V shed 4 bases and J 6 bases; nucleotides not matched to a gene: 2. CDR3 sequence: CASSQQGDTQYF. The CDR3 nucleotides read TGCGCCAGCAGCCAACAGGGGGATACGCAGTATTTT.

The rearrangement uses TRBV6-6 and TRBJ2-5, with 8 bases that match TRBD2. The CDR3 has 16 residues. V lost 6 bases and J lost 3; bases outside the gene matches: 12. Germline CDR1 MNHNY, CDR2 SVGAGI (reference sequence). The CDR3 reads CASSREAGGLKETQYF. The CDR3 bases are TGTGCCAGCAGCCGAGAGGCGGGGGGCCTAAAAGAGACCCAGTACTTC.

As DNA, the CDR3 is TGTGCCAGCAGCCTCGGGGGTGAGCAGTTCTTC. It yields the protein CASSLGGEQFF. This chain links TRBV14 with TRBJ2-1; perhaps TRBD2 as D (6 bases). This CDR3 has 11 amino acids. CDR1 and CDR2 from the germline V gene are SGHDN and FVKESK. V was shortened by 4 bases and J by 9 bases, with 7 bases between the two germline ends.

This clone was seen once. The chain employs TRBV11-2 and TRBJ2-5; 7 nucleotides line up with TRBD1. The CDR3 length is 14 residues. V shed 8 bases, J shed 7 bases, and the junction held 13 bases outside the gene matches. Germline CDR1 is SGHAT and CDR2 is FQNNGV. Written as DNA, the CDR3 is TGTGCCAGCTCCCGGCCGGGACAGTGGCTGACCCAGTACTTC. As protein: CASSRPGQWLTQYF.

To note about this clone: Germline is not matched at one junction end, which may reflect a read error. V gene TRBV5-8 combines with J gene TRBJ2-6; a possible D gene is TRBD1 (6 bases). Germline V gene data show CDR1 as SGHTS and CDR2 as YDEGEE. The CDR3 covers 16 residues. The CDR3 region has the DNA TGTGCCAGCAGTTTGGACAGAGTCTCTGGGGCCAACGTCCTGACTTTC. Translating it yields CASSLDRVSGANVLTF.

The table lists this clone with a count of one. This chain links TRBV28 with TRBJ1-5; D gene uncertain. Trimming took off 1 base at V and 0 bases at J, with 19 bases between the two ends. This CDR3 is 19 amino acids long. Germline-derived CDR1 and CDR2 are MDHEN and SYDVKM. Here the CDR3 DNA reads TGTGCCAGCAGTTTATTCCTTGCTCTGGGCGACGGTAGCAATCAGCCCCAGCATTTT. Its protein is CASSLFLALGDGSNQPQHF.

The chain employs TRBV5-1 and TRBJ2-3; D gene unclear. V was trimmed by 1 base and J by 4 bases, leaving 4 bases between them. CDR1 and CDR2 (germline): SGHRS, YFSETQ. This CDR3 is 12 amino acids long. CDR3 loop: CASSLMSDTQYF. The CDR3 DNA reads as TGCGCCAGCAGCTTGATGTCAGATACGCAGTATTTT.

The chain uses TRBV9 and TRBJ2-7, with 7 positions matching TRBD2. Unmatched junction bases numbered 3, after V lost 0 bases and J lost 0 bases. This CDR3 is built from 15 residues. CDR1 is SGDLS and CDR2 is YYNGEE in the germline V gene. In DNA form, the CDR3 reads TGTGCCAGCAGCGTAGAAAGCGGGAACTCCTACGAGCAGTACTTC. It specifies CASSVESGNSYEQYF. The complete variable domain, with remaining parts taken from reference TRBV9 and TRBJ2-7, reads DSGVTQTPKHLITATGQRVTLRCSPRSGDLSVYWYQQSLDQGLQFLIQYYNGEERAKGNILERFSAQQFPDLHSELNLSSLELGDSALYFCASSVESGNSYEQYFGPGTRLTVT.

The chain has TRBV9 and TRBJ1-2; D remains ambiguous. The germline V gene encodes CDR1 SGDLS and CDR2 YYNGEE. V was cut by 3 bases and J by 5 bases, with 5 bases left in between. The CDR3 loop spans 11 amino acids. This CDR3 is CASSALYGYTF. Written as DNA, the CDR3 is TGTGCCAGCAGCGCCTTGTATGGCTACACCTTC.

This sequence joins TRBV11-2 and TRBJ2-1, with D maybe TRBD2 (6 bases). Germline CDR1 and CDR2: SGHAT and FQNNGV. This CDR3 contains 14 residues. The V end lost 1 base, the J end lost 5 bases, and 9 bases lay between the germline ends. The CDR3 here is CASSLAWGDNEQFF. As DNA, the CDR3 is TGTGCCAGCAGCTTAGCTTGGGGGGACAATGAGCAGTTCTTC.

The V and J genes are TRBV29-1 and TRBJ2-1; TRBD1 might be the D (5 bases). The germline V and J ends were trimmed by 6 bases and 3 bases, with 12 bases remaining between them. The germline gives CDR1 SQVTM, CDR2 ANQGSEA. This CDR3 spans 13 amino acids. The CDR3 DNA reads TGCAGCGTCCTCAGGGTTAACTACAATGAGCAGTTCTTC. As protein: CSVLRVNYNEQFF.